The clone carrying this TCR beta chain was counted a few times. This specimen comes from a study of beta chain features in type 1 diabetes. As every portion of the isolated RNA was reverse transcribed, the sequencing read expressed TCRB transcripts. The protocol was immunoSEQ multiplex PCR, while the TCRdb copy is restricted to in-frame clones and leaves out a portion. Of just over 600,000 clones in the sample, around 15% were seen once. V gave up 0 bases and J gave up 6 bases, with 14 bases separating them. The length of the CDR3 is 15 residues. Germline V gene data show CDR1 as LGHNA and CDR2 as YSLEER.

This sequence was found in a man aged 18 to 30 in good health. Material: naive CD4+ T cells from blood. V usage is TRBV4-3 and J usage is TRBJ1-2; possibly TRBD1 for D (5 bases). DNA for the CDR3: TGCGCCAGCAGCCAAGATCAGCTAGGGGAGAATGGCTACACCTTC. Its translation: CASSQDQLGENGYTF.